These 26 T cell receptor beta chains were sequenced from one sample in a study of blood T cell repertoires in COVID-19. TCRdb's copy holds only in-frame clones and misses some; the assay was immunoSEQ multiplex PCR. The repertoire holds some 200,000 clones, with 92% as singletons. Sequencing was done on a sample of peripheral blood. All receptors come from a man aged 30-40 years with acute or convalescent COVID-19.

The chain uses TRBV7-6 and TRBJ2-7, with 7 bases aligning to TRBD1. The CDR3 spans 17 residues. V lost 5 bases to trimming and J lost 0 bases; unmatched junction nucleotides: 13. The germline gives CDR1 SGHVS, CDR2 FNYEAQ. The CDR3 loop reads CASSQEAGGTLSYEQYF. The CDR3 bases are TGTGCCAGCAGCCAAGAGGCAGGGGGAACTCTCTCCTACGAGCAGTACTTC.

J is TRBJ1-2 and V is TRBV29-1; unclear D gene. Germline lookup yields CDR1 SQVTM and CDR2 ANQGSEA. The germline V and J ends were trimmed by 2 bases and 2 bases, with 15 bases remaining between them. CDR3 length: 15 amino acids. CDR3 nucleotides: TGCAGCGTTGAAACTGTGGGCCAGACCAACTATGGCTACACCTTC. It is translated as CSVETVGQTNYGYTF.

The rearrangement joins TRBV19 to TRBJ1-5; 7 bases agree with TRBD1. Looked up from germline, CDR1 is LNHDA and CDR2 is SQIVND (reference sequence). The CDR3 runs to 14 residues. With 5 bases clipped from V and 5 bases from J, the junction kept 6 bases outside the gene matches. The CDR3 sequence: CASSRTGLYQPQHF. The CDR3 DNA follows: TGTGCCAGTAGTCGGACAGGTCTCTATCAGCCCCAGCATTTT.

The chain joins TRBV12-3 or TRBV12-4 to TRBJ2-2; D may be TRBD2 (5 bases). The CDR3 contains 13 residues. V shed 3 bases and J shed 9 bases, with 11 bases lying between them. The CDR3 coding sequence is TGTGCCAGCAGTTTTCGGACTTTCCGGGAGCTGTTTTTT. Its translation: CASSFRTFRELFF.

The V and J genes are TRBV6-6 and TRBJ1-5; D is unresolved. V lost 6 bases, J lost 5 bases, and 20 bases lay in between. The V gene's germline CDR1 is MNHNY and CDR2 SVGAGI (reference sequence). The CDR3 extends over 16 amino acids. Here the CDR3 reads CASRSPPTGGYQPQHF. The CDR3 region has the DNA TGTGCCAGCAGATCCCCTCCGACCGGAGGATATCAGCCCCAGCATTTT.

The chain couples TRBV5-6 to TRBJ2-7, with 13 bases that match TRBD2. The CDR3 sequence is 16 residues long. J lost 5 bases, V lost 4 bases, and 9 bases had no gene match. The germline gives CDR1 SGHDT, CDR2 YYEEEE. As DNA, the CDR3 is TGTGCCAGCAGCCCCAGGACTAGCGGGAGCAAGAACGAGCAGTACTTC. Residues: CASSPRTSGSKNEQYF.

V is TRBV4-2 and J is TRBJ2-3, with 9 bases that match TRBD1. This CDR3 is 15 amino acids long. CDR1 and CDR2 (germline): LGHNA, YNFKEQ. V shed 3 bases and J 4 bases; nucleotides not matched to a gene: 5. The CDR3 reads CASSHKDRGADTQYF. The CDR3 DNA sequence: TGTGCCAGCAGCCACAAGGACAGGGGCGCAGATACGCAGTATTTT.

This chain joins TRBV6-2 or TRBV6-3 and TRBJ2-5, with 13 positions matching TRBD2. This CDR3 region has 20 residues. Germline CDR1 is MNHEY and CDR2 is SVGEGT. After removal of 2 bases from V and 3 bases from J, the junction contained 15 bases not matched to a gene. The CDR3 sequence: CASSYPVYPGLAGLEETQYF. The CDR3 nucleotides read TGTGCCAGCAGTTACCCAGTGTATCCGGGACTAGCGGGGCTGGAAGAGACCCAGTACTTC.

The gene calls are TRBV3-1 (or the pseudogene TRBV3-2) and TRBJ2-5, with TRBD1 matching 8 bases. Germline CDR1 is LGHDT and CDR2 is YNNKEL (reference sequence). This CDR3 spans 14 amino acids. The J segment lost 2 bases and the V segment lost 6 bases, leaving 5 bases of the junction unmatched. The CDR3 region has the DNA TGTGCCAGCAGGAGAACAGGGGGACAAGAGACCCAGTACTTC. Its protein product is CASRRTGGQETQYF.

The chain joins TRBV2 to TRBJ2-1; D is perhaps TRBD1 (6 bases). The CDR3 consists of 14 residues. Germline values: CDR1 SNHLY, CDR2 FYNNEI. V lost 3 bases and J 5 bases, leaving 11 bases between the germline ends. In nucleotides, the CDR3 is TGTGCCAGCAGTGATTGGACAGCCGACAATGAGCAGTTCTTC. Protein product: CASSDWTADNEQFF.

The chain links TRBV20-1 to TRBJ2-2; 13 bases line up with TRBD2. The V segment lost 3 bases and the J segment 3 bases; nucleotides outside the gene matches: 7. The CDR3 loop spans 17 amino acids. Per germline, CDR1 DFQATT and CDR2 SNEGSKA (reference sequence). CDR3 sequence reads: CSASRTSGGLHTGELFF. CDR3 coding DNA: TGCAGTGCTAGTAGGACTAGCGGGGGATTGCACACCGGGGAGCTGTTTTTT.

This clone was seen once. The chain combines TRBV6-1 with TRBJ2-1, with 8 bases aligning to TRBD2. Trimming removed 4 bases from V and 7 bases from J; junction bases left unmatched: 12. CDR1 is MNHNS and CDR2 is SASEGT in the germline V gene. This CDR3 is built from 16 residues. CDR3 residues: CASSALGTSKRNEQFF. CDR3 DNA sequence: TGTGCCAGCAGTGCTCTCGGGACTAGTAAACGGAATGAGCAGTTCTTC.

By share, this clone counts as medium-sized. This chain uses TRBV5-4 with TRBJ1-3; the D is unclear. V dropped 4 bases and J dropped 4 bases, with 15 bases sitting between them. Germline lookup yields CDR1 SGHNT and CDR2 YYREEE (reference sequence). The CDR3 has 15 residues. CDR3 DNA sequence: TGTGCCAGCAGCCGAGGAGGGTCGGCGGGAAACACCATATATTTT. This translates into CASSRGGSAGNTIYF. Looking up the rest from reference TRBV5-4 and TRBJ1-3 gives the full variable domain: ETGVTQSPTHLIKTRGQQVTLRCSSQSGHNTVSWYQQALGQGPQFIFQYYREEENGRGNFPPRFSGLQFPNYSSELNVNALELDDSALYLCASSRGGSAGNTIYFGEGSWLTVV.

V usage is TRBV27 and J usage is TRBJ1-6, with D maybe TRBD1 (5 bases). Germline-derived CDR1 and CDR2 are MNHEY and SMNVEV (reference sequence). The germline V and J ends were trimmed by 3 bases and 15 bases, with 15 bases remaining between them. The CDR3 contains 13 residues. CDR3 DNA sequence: TGTGCCAGCAGTTTCGGATCAGGACAAATCCTCCACTTT. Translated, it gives CASSFGSGQILHF.

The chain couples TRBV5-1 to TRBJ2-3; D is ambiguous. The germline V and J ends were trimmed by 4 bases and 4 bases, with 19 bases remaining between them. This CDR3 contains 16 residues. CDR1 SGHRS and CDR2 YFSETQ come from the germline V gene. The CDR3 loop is CASSISNSLVADTQYF. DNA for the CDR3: TGCGCCAGCAGCATATCAAATTCGTTAGTCGCAGATACGCAGTATTTT.

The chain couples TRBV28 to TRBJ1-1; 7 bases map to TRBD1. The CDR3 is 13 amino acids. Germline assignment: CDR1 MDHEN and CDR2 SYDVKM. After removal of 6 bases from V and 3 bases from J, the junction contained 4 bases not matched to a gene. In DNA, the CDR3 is TGTGCCAGCAGATTAACAGGGGACACTGAAGCTTTCTTT. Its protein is CASRLTGDTEAFF.

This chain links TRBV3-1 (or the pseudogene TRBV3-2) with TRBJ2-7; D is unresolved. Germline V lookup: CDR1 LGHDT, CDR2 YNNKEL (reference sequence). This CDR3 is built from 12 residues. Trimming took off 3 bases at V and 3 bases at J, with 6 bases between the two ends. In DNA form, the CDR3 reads TGTGCCAGCAGCCAGGCCCACTACGAGCAGTACTTC. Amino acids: CASSQAHYEQYF.

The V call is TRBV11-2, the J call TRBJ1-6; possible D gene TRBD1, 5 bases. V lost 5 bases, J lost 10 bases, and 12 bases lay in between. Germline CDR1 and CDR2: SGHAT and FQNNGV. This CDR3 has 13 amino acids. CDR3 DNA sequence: TGTGCCAGCAGCACCCAGGGTGGCTCACCCCTCCACTTT. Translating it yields CASSTQGGSPLHF.

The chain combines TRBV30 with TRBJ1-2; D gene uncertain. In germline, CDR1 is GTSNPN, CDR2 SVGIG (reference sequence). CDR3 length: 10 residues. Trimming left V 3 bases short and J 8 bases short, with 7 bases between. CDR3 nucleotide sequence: TGTGCCTGGAGGCGAGGCGGCTACACCTTC. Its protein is CAWRRGGYTF. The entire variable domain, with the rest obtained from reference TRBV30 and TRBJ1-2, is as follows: SQTIHQWPATLVQPVGSPLSLECTVEGTSNPNLYWYRQAAGRGLQLLFYSVGIGQISSEVPQNLSASRPQDRQFILSSKKLLLSDSGFYLCAWRRGGYTFGSGTRLTVV.

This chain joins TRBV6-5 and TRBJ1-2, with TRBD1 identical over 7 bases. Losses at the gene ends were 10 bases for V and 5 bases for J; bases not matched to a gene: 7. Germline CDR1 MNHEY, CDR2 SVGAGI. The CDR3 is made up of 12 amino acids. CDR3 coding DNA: TGTGCCACCCGGACAGGACCATATGGCTACACCTTC. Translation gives CATRTGPYGYTF.

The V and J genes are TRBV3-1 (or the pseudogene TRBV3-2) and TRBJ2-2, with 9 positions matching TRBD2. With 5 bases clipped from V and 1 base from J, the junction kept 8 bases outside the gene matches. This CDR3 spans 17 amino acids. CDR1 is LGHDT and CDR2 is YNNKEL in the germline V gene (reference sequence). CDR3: CASSVMAGGWNTGELFF. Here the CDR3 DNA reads TGTGCCAGCAGCGTGATGGCGGGGGGGTGGAACACCGGGGAGCTGTTTTTT.

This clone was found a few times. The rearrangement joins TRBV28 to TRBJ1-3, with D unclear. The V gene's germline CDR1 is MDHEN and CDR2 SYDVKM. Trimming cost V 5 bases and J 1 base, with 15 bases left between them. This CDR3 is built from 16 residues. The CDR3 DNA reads TGTGCCAGCAGTCCTGCTCTGGCGGCATCTGGAAACACCATATATTTT. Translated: CASSPALAASGNTIYF. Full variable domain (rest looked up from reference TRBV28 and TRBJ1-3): DVKVTQSSRYLVKRTGEKVFLECVQDMDHENMFWYRQDPGLGLRLIYFSYDVKMKEKGDIPEGYSVSREKKERFSLILESASTNQTSMYLCASSPALAASGNTIYFGEGSWLTVV.

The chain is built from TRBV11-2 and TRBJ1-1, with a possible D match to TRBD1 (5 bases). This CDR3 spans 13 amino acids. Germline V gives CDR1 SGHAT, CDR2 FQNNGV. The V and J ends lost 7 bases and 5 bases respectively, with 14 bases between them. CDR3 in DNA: TGTGCCAGCAACGCCTGGGGGGGGACTGAAGCTTTCTTT. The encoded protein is CASNAWGGTEAFF.

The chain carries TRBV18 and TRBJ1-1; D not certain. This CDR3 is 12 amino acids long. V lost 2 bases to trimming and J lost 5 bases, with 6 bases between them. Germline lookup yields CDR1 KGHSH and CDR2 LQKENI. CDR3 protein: CASSPYQTEAFF. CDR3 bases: TGTGCCAGCTCACCATACCAGACTGAAGCTTTCTTT.

Here the CDR3 DNA reads TGTGCCAGCACCGGGGTCCTAAGGAGGGAGCCCCAGCATTTT. Translating it yields CASTGVLRREPQHF. The chain is built from TRBV5-8 and TRBJ1-5; D unresolved. The ends were cut back, 6 bases at V and 8 bases at J, with 18 bases in the middle. Germline V gene sequence: CDR1 SGHTS, CDR2 YDEGEE. This CDR3 has 14 amino acids.

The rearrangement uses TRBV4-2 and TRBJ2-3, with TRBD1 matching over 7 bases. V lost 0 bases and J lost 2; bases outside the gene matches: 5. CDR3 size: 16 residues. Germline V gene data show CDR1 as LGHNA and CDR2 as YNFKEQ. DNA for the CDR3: TGTGCCAGCAGCCAAGAAAGGGACAGTTACACAGATACGCAGTATTTT. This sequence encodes CASSQERDSYTDTQYF.